This T cell receptor beta chain was retrieved from a study of blood T cell repertoires in COVID-19. The CDR3 spans 16 residues. Per germline, CDR1 ENHRY and CDR2 SYGVKD. Germline trimming cut 3 bases from V and 0 bases from J; bases unmatched to any gene: 6. This table comes from immunoSEQ multiplex PCR, and its TCRdb copy is limited to in-frame clones, with some not included. The data show a few hundred thousand clones, 90% seen once. This TCR was recovered from a woman aged 45-59 years with COVID-19, enrolled during active disease. The specimen was peripheral blood. The rearrangement uses TRBV10-3 and TRBJ1-2; 8 bases fit TRBD1. In DNA, the CDR3 is TGTGCCATCAGTGATCCCGGACAGGGATCTAACTATGGCTACACCTTC. Translated: CAISDPGQGSNYGYTF.